These 15 T cell receptor beta chains originate from one sample sequenced in a study of blood T cell repertoires in COVID-19. Clones were read by immunoSEQ multiplex PCR, and TCRdb kept only the in-frame ones, dropping some. This table has 180,000 or so clones, approximately 85% appearing once. Input material: peripheral blood. The receptor source for this set is a woman of 80 years or more with acute or convalescent COVID-19.

The V gene is TRBV14, the J gene TRBJ2-5; 9 bases line up with TRBD2. CDR1 and CDR2 (germline): SGHDN, FVKESK. This CDR3 has 16 amino acids. J gave up 5 bases and V 1 base, and 8 bases lay outside the gene matches. Here the CDR3 DNA reads TGTGCCAGCAGCCAAGTAGGGGGACTAGCACGGGAGACCCAGTACTTC. This translates into CASSQVGGLARETQYF. The full variable domain, in which reference TRBV14 and TRBJ2-5 provide the parts outside the CDR3, is EAGVTQFPSHSVIEKGQTVTLRCDPISGHDNLYWYRRVMGKEIKFLLHFVKESKQDESGMPNNRFLAERTGGTYSTLKVQPAELEDSGVYFCASSQVGGLARETQYFGPGTRLLVL.

The table lists this clone with a few counts. The J gene is TRBJ1-2, the V gene TRBV10-3; TRBD1 matches at 9 bases. Germline CDR1 is ENHRY and CDR2 is SYGVKD. The CDR3 covers 15 residues. V was clipped by 2 bases and J by 8 bases; unmatched bases: 9. The CDR3 protein is CAISEGQGSFGGYTF. The DNA of the CDR3 is TGTGCCATCAGTGAGGGACAGGGGTCTTTCGGGGGCTACACCTTC.

The chain carries TRBV19 and TRBJ2-3, with 7 bases lining up with TRBD2. The CDR3 has 14 amino acids. Looked up from germline, CDR1 is LNHDA and CDR2 is SQIVND (reference sequence). After removal of 4 bases from V and 3 bases from J, the junction contained 4 bases not matched to a gene. The CDR3 nucleotides read TGTGCCAGTAGTAGCGGGGGTAGAACAGATACGCAGTATTTT. Its protein product is CASSSGGRTDTQYF.

The rearrangement links TRBV9 to TRBJ2-7, with 7 positions matching TRBD1. Germline loops: CDR1 SGDLS, CDR2 YYNGEE. The CDR3 contains 16 residues. Trimming cost V 0 bases and J 4 bases; bases outside gene matches: 10. In DNA form, the CDR3 reads TGTGCCAGCAGCGTAGAACCGACAGGGCGTCTGTACGAGCAGTACTTC. Amino acid sequence: CASSVEPTGRLYEQYF.

This sequence joins TRBV5-4 and TRBJ1-2; D possibly corresponds to TRBD1 (6 bases). This CDR3 has 16 amino acids. V shed 1 base and J shed 6 bases, with 19 bases lying between them. Germline V gene sequence: CDR1 SGHNT, CDR2 YYREEE (reference sequence). The CDR3 region is CASSLQGPALGDGYTF. In DNA form, the CDR3 reads TGTGCCAGCAGCTTGCAGGGGCCCGCCTTGGGGGATGGCTACACCTTC.

This clone was detected only once. DNA for the CDR3: TGTGCCAGCAGCGTAGTCGCGGGAGTTGGCTACAATGAGCAGTTCTTC. This codes for CASSVVAGVGYNEQFF. The chain recombines TRBV9 with TRBJ2-1, with 7 nucleotides matching TRBD2. Germline lookup yields CDR1 SGDLS and CDR2 YYNGEE. The CDR3 is made up of 16 amino acids. V was pared by 0 bases and J by 3 bases, with 6 bases of the junction left unmatched.

This clone was seen only a few times. The chain joins TRBV7-9 to TRBJ2-7, with 7 bases that match TRBD2. CDR1 and CDR2 from the germline V gene are SEHNR and FQNEAQ (reference sequence). The CDR3 is 13 amino acids. Trimming at V came to 7 bases and at J to 6 bases, leaving 9 bases not matched to a gene. This CDR3 reads CASTEGGPAEQYF. The CDR3, as DNA: TGTGCCAGCACGGAGGGAGGGCCGGCCGAGCAGTACTTC.

The chain employs TRBV19 and TRBJ1-1, with D uncertain. The CDR3 is 15 residues long. Between the trimmed V and J ends, which lost 3 bases and 4 bases, there was a span of 15 bases. Germline lookup yields CDR1 LNHDA and CDR2 SQIVND (reference sequence). This CDR3 reads CASSILSTTFTEAFF. CDR3 nucleotides: TGTGCCAGTAGTATCCTCTCCACAACCTTCACTGAAGCTTTCTTT.

The chain combines TRBV30 with TRBJ1-2; 9 bases match TRBD1. Germline V gene data show CDR1 as GTSNPN and CDR2 as SVGIG (reference sequence). V shed 0 bases and J 8 bases; nucleotides not matched to a gene: 4. This CDR3 has 13 amino acids. This CDR3 is CAWSVQGAGGYTF. The CDR3 nucleotides are TGTGCCTGGAGTGTACAGGGGGCAGGGGGCTACACCTTC. Combining the CDR3 with reference TRBV30 and TRBJ1-2 gives the whole variable domain SQTIHQWPATLVQPVGSPLSLECTVEGTSNPNLYWYRQAAGRGLQLLFYSVGIGQISSEVPQNLSASRPQDRQFILSSKKLLLSDSGFYLCAWSVQGAGGYTFGSGTRLTVV.

The chain links TRBV6-2 or TRBV6-3 to TRBJ2-2; TRBD1 matches 8 bases. CDR1 and CDR2 from the germline V gene are MNHEY and SVGEGT. The ends lost 4 bases at V and 7 bases at J; junction bases unmatched: 17. The length of the CDR3 is 18 residues. CDR3 sequence (DNA): TGTGCCAGCAGTTCCCTCTCTCGACGGACAGGGAGTATCGGGGAGCTGTTTTTT. Its translation: CASSSLSRRTGSIGELFF.

This chain links TRBV5-4 with TRBJ2-1; 10 bases agree with TRBD2. From germline, CDR1 is SGHNT and CDR2 YYREEE (reference sequence). The CDR3 consists of 16 residues. With V trimmed by 0 bases and J by 6 bases, 6 bases remained unmatched. CDR3 DNA: TGTGCCAGCAGCTTGGCCAAGCGGGGGGGCCCCAATGAGCAGTTCTTC. Encoded protein: CASSLAKRGGPNEQFF.

This chain links TRBV5-4 with TRBJ1-1; 8 nucleotides align to TRBD1. The length of the CDR3 is 15 residues. Germline assignment: CDR1 SGHNT and CDR2 YYREEE (reference sequence). V shed 4 bases, J shed 1 base, and the junction held 6 bases outside the gene matches. The CDR3, as DNA: TGTGCCAGCAGCACCGGACAGGGTAGGAACACTGAAGCTTTCTTT. Encoded protein: CASSTGQGRNTEAFF.

As for this clone: At one boundary the junction diverges from the germline segment, which might be a read error. V gene TRBV3-1 (or the pseudogene TRBV3-2) combines with J gene TRBJ1-2, with TRBD1 identical over 7 bases. The length of the CDR3 is 14 residues. Germline-derived CDR1 and CDR2 are LGHDT and YNNKEL (reference sequence). CDR3 nucleotides: TGTGCCAGCCGCCAAGGGACAGAAAACTATGGCTACACCTTC. Translated, it gives CASRQGTENYGYTF.

V is TRBV6-5 and J is TRBJ1-1, with a weak D call TRBD1 (6 bases). CDR1 is MNHEY, CDR2 SVGAGI, per germline. The CDR3 is made up of 14 amino acids. V was clipped by 6 bases and J by 1 base, with 12 bases between them. As DNA, the CDR3 is TGTGCCAGCAGGGCAGGGGCTCCGAACACTGAAGCTTTCTTT. Its protein product is CASRAGAPNTEAFF.

V gene TRBV12-3 or TRBV12-4 combines with J gene TRBJ1-1; 7 bases are a match to TRBD1. J was trimmed by 12 bases and V by 5 bases; bases with no gene match: 9. The CDR3 extends over 12 amino acids. The CDR3 loop reads CASSQAIRGTFF. In nucleotides, the CDR3 is TGTGCCAGCAGTCAAGCGATCAGGGGGACTTTCTTT.